One and the same sample provided the 24 T cell receptor beta chains below, sequenced in a study of blood T cell repertoires in COVID-19. The method was immunoSEQ multiplex PCR; TCRdb's version includes in-frame clones alone and lacks a portion of them. The sample carries more than 200,000 clones, approximately 79% recorded once. The specimen sequenced was peripheral blood. Receptors were obtained from a woman of 80 years or more with active or convalescent COVID-19.

The genes are TRBV20-1 and TRBJ1-1; 8 bases match TRBD1. Germline loops: CDR1 DFQATT, CDR2 SNEGSKA (reference sequence). After removal of 3 bases from V and 6 bases from J, the junction contained 3 bases not matched to a gene. The CDR3 covers 12 residues. The CDR3 sequence: CSASPGGPEAFF. The DNA of the CDR3 is TGCAGTGCTAGTCCAGGGGGCCCTGAAGCTTTCTTT.

V usage is TRBV6-5 and J usage is TRBJ1-1, with TRBD1 identical over 9 bases. The CDR3 is 14 amino acids. CDR1 is MNHEY, CDR2 SVGAGI, per germline. The trim removed 5 bases at V and 5 bases at J, leaving 6 bases unmatched. The CDR3 here is CASSKSGQGTEAFF. As DNA, the CDR3 is TGTGCCAGCAGTAAGTCGGGACAGGGAACTGAAGCTTTCTTT.

The rearrangement links TRBV27 to TRBJ2-1, with TRBD1 as a possible D gene (5 bases). V lost 5 bases and J lost 2, with 13 bases in between. The CDR3 has 15 amino acids. The V gene's germline CDR1 is MNHEY and CDR2 SMNVEV (reference sequence). The CDR3 bases are TGTGCCAGCAGTCCCTCAGACAGTACCTACAATGAGCAGTTCTTC. This translates into CASSPSDSTYNEQFF.

This chain links TRBV11-2 with TRBJ1-1, with D perhaps TRBD1 (6 bases). The CDR3 is 14 residues long. V shed 1 base and J shed 7 bases, with 13 bases lying between them. The germline gives CDR1 SGHAT, CDR2 FQNNGV. This CDR3 reads CASSLGTGQFEAFF. In nucleotides, the CDR3 is TGTGCCAGCAGCTTAGGCACAGGGCAATTTGAAGCTTTCTTT.

The genes are TRBV19 and TRBJ1-1; a possible D gene is TRBD1 (5 bases). The CDR3 totals 13 residues. CDR1 LNHDA and CDR2 SQIVND come from the germline V gene (reference sequence). V lost 3 bases and J 6 bases, leaving 11 bases between the germline ends. This chain's CDR3 is CASSMQGRSEAFF. CDR3 in DNA: TGTGCCAGTAGTATGCAGGGAAGGTCTGAAGCTTTCTTT.

This clone has just one count. The CDR3: CATRGSQETQYF. The CDR3 DNA is TGTGCCACCAGGGGCAGCCAAGAGACCCAGTACTTC. The chain carries TRBV24-1 and TRBJ2-5, with D unresolved. Trimming cost V 7 bases and J 1 base, with 6 bases left between them. From germline, CDR1 is KGHDR and CDR2 SFDVKD. The CDR3 length is 12 residues.

This clone was detected only once. V and J are TRBV5-1 and TRBJ1-1; possible D gene TRBD1, 6 bases. Trimming pared 0 bases from V and 1 base from J, leaving 10 bases between. Germline V gives CDR1 SGHRS, CDR2 YFSETQ. The CDR3 has 15 residues. The CDR3 loop is CASSLVGQQNTEAFF. In DNA form, the CDR3 reads TGCGCCAGCAGCTTGGTGGGACAACAGAACACTGAAGCTTTCTTT.

The V gene is TRBV7-2, the J gene TRBJ2-7; D is undetermined. The CDR3 totals 11 residues. Germline V lookup: CDR1 SGHTA, CDR2 FQGNSA. Trimming pared 5 bases from V and 4 bases from J, leaving 6 bases between. Written as DNA, the CDR3 is TGTGCCAGCAGCACCCTATACGAGCAGTACTTC. It is translated as CASSTLYEQYF.

The chain uses TRBV18 and TRBJ1-6, with 7 bases lining up with TRBD1. The CDR3 is made up of 15 amino acids. The V gene end was trimmed by 3 bases and the J gene end by 6 bases; junction bases not matched to a gene: 5. From germline, CDR1 is KGHSH and CDR2 LQKENI. CDR3 in amino acids: CASSPGTASNSPLHF. CDR3 coding DNA: TGTGCCAGCTCACCCGGGACAGCGTCTAATTCACCCCTCCACTTT.

Turning to this clone: At one end the junction does not follow the germline gene, possibly because of a read error. This chain connects TRBV12-3 or TRBV12-4 to TRBJ2-1, with D possibly TRBD2 on 7 matching bases. This CDR3 region has 13 residues. CDR3 nucleotide sequence: TGTGCCACCAGGAAGAGCGGGGACAATGAGCGGTTCTTC. Amino acid sequence: CATRKSGDNERFF.

The genes are TRBV7-9 and TRBJ2-5; D remains unclear. Between the trimmed V and J ends, which lost 1 base and 1 base, there was a span of 4 bases. Germline CDR1 SEHNR, CDR2 FQNEAQ (reference sequence). This CDR3 has 13 residues. The CDR3, as DNA: TGTGCCAGCAGCTTAGGTCTCCAAGAGACCCAGTACTTC. Its protein is CASSLGLQETQYF. Full variable domain (missing parts from reference TRBV7-9 and TRBJ2-5): DTGVSQNPRHKITKRGQNVTFRCDPISEHNRLYWYRQTLGQGPEFLTYFQNEAQLEKSRLLSDRFSAERPKGSFSTLEIQRTEQGDSAMYLCASSLGLQETQYFGPGTRLLVL.

This chain uses TRBV20-1 with TRBJ2-7; TRBD2 agrees at 7 bases. Germline V gene data show CDR1 as DFQATT and CDR2 as SNEGSKA (reference sequence). The V segment lost 0 bases and the J segment 12 bases; nucleotides outside the gene matches: 5. The CDR3 has 11 amino acids. The DNA of the CDR3 is TGCAGTGCTAGAGATTGGGGGGGTAGGTACTTC. Amino acid sequence: CSARDWGGRYF.

This clone was seen just once. The chain recombines TRBV5-1 with TRBJ2-1, with D perhaps TRBD2 (6 bases). V dropped 3 bases and J dropped 7 bases, with 8 bases sitting between them. Germline CDR1 reads SGHRS; CDR2 reads YFSETQ. The CDR3 length is 12 residues. The CDR3 loop reads CASSWGLNEQFF. Written as DNA, the CDR3 is TGCGCCAGCAGCTGGGGACTGAATGAGCAGTTCTTC.

The chain uses TRBV19 and TRBJ2-7; 10 bases are a match to TRBD1. This CDR3 spans 15 amino acids. The germline V gene encodes CDR1 LNHDA and CDR2 SQIVND (reference sequence). V shed 4 bases, J shed 2 bases, and the junction held 5 bases outside the gene matches. Here the CDR3 DNA reads TGTGCCAGTAGTAACCCGGGACAGGGGCCCTACGAGCAGTACTTC. Translated, it gives CASSNPGQGPYEQYF.

This clone occurred a few times. The rearrangement joins TRBV7-2 to TRBJ1-1; no reliable D call. The germline V gene encodes CDR1 SGHTA and CDR2 FQGNSA. The CDR3 length is 15 residues. Deletions cut 1 base from V and 0 bases from J, with 9 bases between. CDR3 protein: CASSLGSTLNTEAFF. CDR3 sequence (DNA): TGTGCCAGCAGCTTAGGGAGTACCTTGAACACTGAAGCTTTCTTT.

This clone has only a few counts. V usage is TRBV12-3 or TRBV12-4 and J usage is TRBJ2-3, with D uncertain. There are 11 residues in the CDR3. The V and J ends lost 9 bases and 4 bases respectively, with 8 bases between them. The CDR3 DNA follows: TGTGCCAGTTCCCCCTCAGATACGCAGTATTTT. Translating gives CASSPSDTQYF.

The V gene is TRBV29-1, the J gene TRBJ1-2; D remains unclear. V was clipped by 1 base and J by 3 bases, with 9 bases between them. Germline V lookup: CDR1 SQVTM, CDR2 ANQGSEA. This CDR3 is 13 amino acids long. The DNA for the CDR3 is TGCAGCGTTGAAGGGCATCAACACTATGGCTACACCTTC. Translation: CSVEGHQHYGYTF.

V usage is TRBV30 and J usage is TRBJ1-5; a weak D match, TRBD1 (5 bases). V was cut by 2 bases and J by 4 bases, with 9 bases left in between. The CDR3 is 13 residues long. Germline values: CDR1 GTSNPN, CDR2 SVGIG (reference sequence). The CDR3 reads CAWSWGGNQPQHF. The DNA for the CDR3 is TGTGCCTGGAGTTGGGGGGGAAATCAGCCCCAGCATTTT.

The chain is built from TRBV28 and TRBJ2-3, with 13 bases aligning to TRBD2. Germline V gives CDR1 MDHEN, CDR2 SYDVKM. Trimming at V came to 2 bases and at J to 5 bases, leaving 4 bases not matched to a gene. There are 16 residues in the CDR3. The CDR3: CASSLRTSGSIDTQYF. The CDR3 nucleotides are TGTGCCAGCAGTTTACGGACTAGCGGGAGTATAGATACGCAGTATTTT.

This chain links TRBV2 with TRBJ2-1; 11 bases are shared with TRBD2. J was trimmed by 11 bases and V by 1 base; bases with no gene match: 4. Germline lookup yields CDR1 SNHLY and CDR2 FYNNEI. The CDR3 spans 14 residues. The CDR3 is CASSEVLAGAKQFF. CDR3 bases: TGTGCCAGCAGTGAAGTACTAGCGGGGGCCAAGCAGTTCTTC.

This rearrangement joins TRBV5-6 to TRBJ1-6, with D uncertain. The CDR3 extends over 14 amino acids. The V gene lost 5 bases and the J gene lost 2 bases, with 8 bases spanning the gap. Germline V gene data show CDR1 as SGHDT and CDR2 as YYEEEE. CDR3 DNA: TGTGCCAGCAGGCCTCAGACCTATAATTCACCCCTCCACTTT. It yields the protein CASRPQTYNSPLHF.

The chain employs TRBV18 and TRBJ2-3, with 12 bases aligning to TRBD2. Germline lookup yields CDR1 KGHSH and CDR2 LQKENI. CDR3 length: 16 residues. V was clipped by 3 bases and J by 8 bases; unmatched bases: 9. The CDR3 sequence: CASSPSTSGGPSTQYF. CDR3 in DNA: TGTGCCAGCTCACCCTCGACTAGCGGGGGCCCCAGTACGCAGTATTTT.

The V call is TRBV5-1, the J call TRBJ1-2, with TRBD1 matching over 8 bases. Germline assignment: CDR1 SGHRS and CDR2 YFSETQ. Losses at the gene ends were 4 bases for V and 7 bases for J; bases not matched to a gene: 15. The CDR3 sequence is 16 residues long. As DNA, the CDR3 is TGCGCCAGCAGCCGGACGGGACAGGCGGAATCGGGTGGCTACACCTTC. Translation gives CASSRTGQAESGGYTF.

The chain links TRBV27 to TRBJ1-3, with D perhaps TRBD1 (6 bases). The CDR3 contains 15 residues. Germline V gene lookup returns CDR1 MNHEY and CDR2 SMNVEV (reference sequence). The V end lost 4 bases, the J end lost 0 bases, and 10 bases lay between the germline ends. The CDR3 protein is CASSSTGSSGNTIYF. CDR3 DNA sequence: TGTGCCAGCAGTTCAACAGGGAGCTCTGGAAACACCATATATTTT.